The rows below give T cell receptor beta chains drawn from one sample of a study of Graves' ophthalmopathy and Graves' hyperthyroidism. A single record per CDR3 protein comes from TCRdb applying MiXCR to the multiplex PCR reads. The top ten clones hold 2.4% of a sample with some 350,000 distinct CDR3 sequences, about 15% of them seen once. The sample taken for sequencing was peripheral blood. Receptor source: an adult woman with stable Graves' hyperthyroidism. Each CDR3 is given with its conserved first and last residue. Each record gives: D gene, clone size, CDR3 length, V gene, J gene, CDR3 protein, CDR3 DNA. A D gene is named only where the DNA matches it firmly. Expanded clones are given a class, and other clones once, few, many or no size at all.

>NA|many|18|TRBV20-1|TRBJ2-7
CSAVHIFLSGTRSYEQYF
TGCAGTGCGGTTCACATCTTTTTATCCGGGACAAGGAGCTACGAGCAGTACTTC
>TRBD2|many|19|TRBV20-1|TRBJ2-7
CSARPSSGTSGRFRGEQYF
TGCAGTGCTAGACCATCCTCCGGGACTAGCGGGAGGTTTCGGGGGGAGCAGTACTTC
>TRBD1|NA|12|TRBV4-2|TRBJ2-4
CASSPGQGFYYF
TGTGCCAGCAGCCCGGGACAGGGCTTTTACTACTTC
>TRBD1|many|13|TRBV29-1|TRBJ2-5
CSVRQGPQETQYF
TGCAGCGTTCGACAGGGGCCCCAAGAGACCCAGTACTTC
>NA|many|16|TRBV28|TRBJ2-2
CASTSRGSGNTGELFF
TGTGCCAGCACATCAAGGGGGTCGGGGAACACCGGGGAGCTGTTTTTT
>NA|many|13|TRBV5-1|TRBJ2-5
CASSHDRQETQYF
TGCGCCAGCAGTCACGACAGACAAGAGACCCAGTACTTC
>NA|NA|13|TRBV5-1|TRBJ2-7
CASSLTGPGEQYF
TGCGCCAGCAGCTTGACAGGTCCAGGCGAGCAGTACTTC
>TRBD2|many|15|TRBV6-2/TRBV6-3|TRBJ2-7
CASNHPSGGLYEQYF
TGTGCCAGCAACCACCCTTCGGGGGGACTCTACGAGCAGTACTTC
>NA|NA|13|TRBV5-1|TRBJ1-2
CASSLEGVDGYTF
TGCGCCAGCAGCTTGGAGGGTGTGGATGGCTACACCTTC
>TRBD2|few|17|TRBV20-1|TRBJ2-2
CSASRVERGANTGELFF
TGCAGTGCTAGTCGTGTTGAGCGGGGGGCGAACACCGGGGAGCTGTTTTTT
>TRBD1|few|16|TRBV12-3/TRBV12-4|TRBJ2-7
CASSRPSGTGSYEQYF
TGTGCCAGCAGTCGCCCCTCCGGGACAGGATCCTACGAGCAGTACTTC
>NA|many|14|TRBV7-2|TRBJ1-2
CASSLLRINYGYTF
TGTGCCAGCAGCTTACTCAGGATTAACTATGGCTACACCTTC
>TRBD1|NA|14|TRBV12-3/TRBV12-4|TRBJ2-7
CASRPGQGANEQYF
TGTGCCAGCAGACCCGGACAGGGGGCGAACGAGCAGTACTTC
>NA|many|14|TRBV28|TRBJ1-2
CASSLEGANYGYTF
TGTGCCAGCAGTTTGGAGGGAGCTAACTATGGCTACACCTTC
>NA|NA|13|TRBV7-2|TRBJ1-1
CASSKQELWEAFF
TGTGCCAGCAGCAAGCAAGAACTATGGGAAGCTTTCTTT
>TRBD1|NA|15|TRBV7-3|TRBJ2-7
CASSDFGQGINEQYF
TGTGCCAGCAGCGACTTTGGACAGGGGATCAACGAGCAGTACTTC
>TRBD2|NA|17|TRBV7-3|TRBJ2-5
CASSLSGRGWYQETQYF
TGTGCCAGCAGCTTAAGCGGGAGGGGTTGGTACCAAGAGACCCAGTACTTC
>NA|many|13|TRBV28|TRBJ2-4
CASSLSQGSIQYF
TGTGCCAGCAGTTTATCCCAGGGTAGCATTCAGTACTTC
>NA|many|17|TRBV28|TRBJ1-3
CASSLGGTTSGGNTIYF
TGTGCCAGCAGTTTGGGGGGAACTACCTCCGGCGGAAACACCATATATTTT
>NA|NA|15|TRBV28|TRBJ1-2
CASTIGSTASYGYTF
TGTGCCAGCACCATCGGGTCTACAGCCAGCTATGGCTACACCTTC
>NA|few|15|TRBV15|TRBJ2-2
CATSRTRQNTGELFF
TGTGCCACCAGCAGAACCCGACAGAATACCGGGGAGCTGTTTTTT
>NA|many|13|TRBV27|TRBJ2-7
CASGLGGTYEQYF
TGTGCCAGCGGTTTGGGGGGAACCTACGAGCAGTACTTC
>TRBD2|many|14|TRBV2|TRBJ2-7
CASTAGGGSYEQYF
TGTGCCAGCACCGCGGGAGGGGGCTCCTACGAGCAGTACTTC
>TRBD2|many|15|TRBV6-1|TRBJ2-7
CASSEAGLAGDEQYF
TGTGCCAGCAGTGAAGCGGGACTAGCGGGAGACGAGCAGTACTTC
>TRBD2|NA|16|TRBV7-3|TRBJ2-5
CASSFGTSGFQETQYF
TGCGCCAGCAGCTTTGGGACTAGCGGATTTCAAGAGACCCAGTACTTC
>TRBD1|once|13|TRBV29-1|TRBJ1-2
CSVVTDRAGSYTF
TGCAGCGTCGTAACGGACAGGGCCGGTAGCTACACCTTC
>NA|many|13|TRBV28|TRBJ2-7
CTSSIRGSYEQYF
TGTACCAGCAGTATCCGGGGTTCCTACGAGCAGTACTTC
>NA|once|13|TRBV28|TRBJ1-2
CASSFPGYYGYTF
TGTGCCAGTAGTTTTCCCGGGTACTATGGCTACACCTTC
>NA|many|15|TRBV5-1|TRBJ1-1
CASSLVSSRDTEAFF
TGCGCCAGCAGCTTGGTCTCTTCTAGGGACACTGAAGCTTTCTTT
>NA|NA|11|TRBV12-3/TRBV12-4|TRBJ2-4
CASSRADIKYF
TGTGCCAGCAGCAGGGCGGACATTAAGTACTTC
>NA|many|14|TRBV3-1|TRBJ2-5
CASSPRDAEETQYF
TGTGCCAGCAGCCCCAGGGACGCCGAAGAGACCCAGTACTTC
>NA|many|13|TRBV28|TRBJ2-7
CASESGGVYEQYF
TGTGCCAGCGAGTCCGGGGGCGTGTACGAGCAGTACTTC
>TRBD2|many|15|TRBV5-1|TRBJ2-7
CASKREASGRYEQYF
TGCGCCAGCAAGCGCGAAGCGAGCGGGAGGTACGAGCAGTACTTC
>NA|many|13|TRBV7-8|TRBJ2-5
CASSGGMIGTQYF
TGTGCCAGCAGCGGCGGGATGATTGGGACCCAGTACTTC
>NA|NA|17|TRBV4-3|TRBJ1-5
CASSQERARGPNQPQHF
TGCGCCAGCAGCCAAGAAAGAGCCCGGGGGCCCAATCAGCCCCAGCATTTT
>TRBD2|many|15|TRBV4-1|TRBJ2-7
CASSQELAGIYEQYF
TGCGCCAGCAGCCAAGAACTAGCGGGTATCTACGAGCAGTACTTC
>TRBD1|many|13|TRBV2|TRBJ1-6
CASCDRVHSPLHF
TGTGCCAGTTGCGACAGGGTTCATTCACCCCTCCACTTT
>NA|many|18|TRBV15|TRBJ2-4
CATSREWDGNLAKNIQYF
TGTGCCACCAGCAGAGAATGGGACGGGAACCTAGCCAAAAACATTCAGTACTTC
>NA|NA|12|TRBV29-1|TRBJ2-7
CSAQTSSYEQYF
TGCAGCGCCCAGACGAGCTCCTACGAGCAGTACTTC
>NA|many|14|TRBV20-1|TRBJ2-5
CSANPANAQETQYF
TGCAGTGCGAATCCCGCAAACGCGCAAGAGACCCAGTACTTC
>TRBD1|many|14|TRBV10-3|TRBJ2-5
CASSPGTGGETQYF
TGTGCCTCCTCTCCCGGGACAGGGGGAGAGACCCAGTACTTC
>TRBD1|many|14|TRBV7-9|TRBJ2-5
CASSTTGDGETQYF
TGTGCCAGCAGCACGACAGGGGATGGTGAGACCCAGTACTTC
>TRBD1|many|15|TRBV9|TRBJ2-5
CASSVETGSEETQYF
TGTGCCAGCAGCGTAGAGACAGGGTCAGAGGAGACCCAGTACTTC
>NA|few|13|TRBV19|TRBJ2-5
CASSIAPEGAQYF
TGTGCCAGTAGTATAGCCCCAGAGGGCGCCCAGTACTTC
>NA|NA|15|TRBV7-2|TRBJ2-6
CATAPGYSGANVLTF
TGTGCCACGGCGCCGGGTTACTCTGGGGCCAACGTCCTGACTTTC
>TRBD1|many|12|TRBV20-1|TRBJ1-1
CSADRVNTEAFF
TGCAGTGCCGACAGGGTGAACACTGAAGCTTTCTTT
>TRBD2|many|15|TRBV20-1|TRBJ2-7
CSANSGTRAKYEQYF
TGCAGTGCTAATTCCGGGACTAGAGCCAAATACGAGCAGTACTTC
>TRBD1|many|13|TRBV10-2|TRBJ2-5
CASRGTDQETQYF
TGCGCCAGCAGGGGGACAGATCAAGAGACCCAGTACTTC
>NA|NA|13|TRBV7-8|TRBJ2-7
CASSPAQVPAQYF
TGTGCCAGCAGCCCGGCCCAAGTCCCTGCGCAGTACTTC
>TRBD1|NA|14|TRBV18|TRBJ1-5
CASSPGTGGSPQHF
TGTGCCAGCTCACCGGGGACAGGGGGTAGTCCCCAGCATTTT
>TRBD1|many|14|TRBV2|TRBJ1-5
CASAGQRYNRPQHF
TGTGCCAGCGCGGGACAGCGCTACAATCGGCCCCAGCATTTT
>TRBD1|many|15|TRBV4-1|TRBJ1-1
CASSQATGADTEAFF
TGCGCCAGCAGCCAAGCGACAGGGGCGGACACTGAAGCTTTCTTT
>NA|many|14|TRBV6-2/TRBV6-3|TRBJ1-6
CASQESTRSSPLHF
TGTGCCAGCCAAGAGAGCACTCGTTCATCACCCCTCCACTTT
>NA|many|13|TRBV19|TRBJ2-3
CASRAASTDTQYF
TGTGCCAGTAGGGCGGCTAGCACAGATACGCAGTATTTT
>NA|many|14|TRBV15|TRBJ1-2
CATSRPGGVGGYTF
TGTGCCACCAGCAGACCGGGGGGGGTAGGAGGCTACACCTTC
>NA|many|14|TRBV12-3/TRBV12-4|TRBJ2-1
CASSANQLGGEQFF
TGTGCCAGCAGTGCCAACCAACTAGGGGGTGAGCAGTTCTTC
>NA|few|15|TRBV5-1|TRBJ2-7
CASSRGGTGYYEQYF
TGCGCCAGCAGCCGGGGGGGGACAGGGTACTACGAGCAGTACTTC
>NA|few|13|TRBV30|TRBJ1-1
CAWSVQVRDLAFF
TGTGCCTGGAGTGTCCAGGTGAGGGATTTGGCTTTCTTT